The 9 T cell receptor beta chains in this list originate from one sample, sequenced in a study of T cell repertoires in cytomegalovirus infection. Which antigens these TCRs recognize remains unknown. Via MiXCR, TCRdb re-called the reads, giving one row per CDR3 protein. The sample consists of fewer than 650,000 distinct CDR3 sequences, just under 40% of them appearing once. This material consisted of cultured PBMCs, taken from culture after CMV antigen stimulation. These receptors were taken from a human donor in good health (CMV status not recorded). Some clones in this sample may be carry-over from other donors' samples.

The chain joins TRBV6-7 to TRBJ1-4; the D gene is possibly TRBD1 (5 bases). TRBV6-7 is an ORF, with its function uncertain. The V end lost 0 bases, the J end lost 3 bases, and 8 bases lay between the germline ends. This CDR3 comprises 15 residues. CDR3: CASSYSKQANEKLFF. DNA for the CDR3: TGTGCCAGCAGTTACTCGAAACAGGCTAATGAAAAACTGTTTTTT.

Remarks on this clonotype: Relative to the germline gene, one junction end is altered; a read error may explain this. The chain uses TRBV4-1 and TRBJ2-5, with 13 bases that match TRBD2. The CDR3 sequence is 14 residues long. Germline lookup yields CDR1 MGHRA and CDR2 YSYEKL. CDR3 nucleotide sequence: TGTGCCATCCCCAGGACTAGCGGGAGAGAGACCCAGTACTTC. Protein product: CAIPRTSGRETQYF.

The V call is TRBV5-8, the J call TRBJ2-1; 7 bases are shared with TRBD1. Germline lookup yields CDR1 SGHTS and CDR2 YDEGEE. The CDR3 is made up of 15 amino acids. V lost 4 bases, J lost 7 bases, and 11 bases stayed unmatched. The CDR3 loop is CASSGALTGVNEQFF. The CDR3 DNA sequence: TGTGCCAGCAGCGGGGCCCTAACAGGGGTGAATGAGCAGTTCTTC.

CDR3 in DNA: TGTGCCAGCAGCACCTTAGGACAGCCATCCCTTTCACCCCTCCACTTT. As protein: CASSTLGQPSLSPLHF. The rearrangement joins TRBV7-2 to TRBJ1-6, with TRBD1 as a possible D gene (6 bases). V shed 5 bases and J shed 9 bases, with 20 bases lying between them. Germline values: CDR1 SGHTA, CDR2 FQGNSA. The CDR3 is 16 residues long.

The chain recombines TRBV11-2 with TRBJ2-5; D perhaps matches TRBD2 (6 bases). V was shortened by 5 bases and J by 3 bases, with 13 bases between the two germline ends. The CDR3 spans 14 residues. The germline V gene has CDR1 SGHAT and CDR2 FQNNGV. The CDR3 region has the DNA TGTGCCAGCAGCCCACTAGGAGGGGAAGAGACCCAGTACTTC. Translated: CASSPLGGEETQYF.

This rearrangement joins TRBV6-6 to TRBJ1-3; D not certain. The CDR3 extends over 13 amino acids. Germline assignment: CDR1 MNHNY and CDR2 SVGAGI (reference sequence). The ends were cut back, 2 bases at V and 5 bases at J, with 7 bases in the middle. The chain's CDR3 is CASSYRTRNTIYF. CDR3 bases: TGTGCCAGCAGTTACCGTACAAGAAACACCATATATTTT.

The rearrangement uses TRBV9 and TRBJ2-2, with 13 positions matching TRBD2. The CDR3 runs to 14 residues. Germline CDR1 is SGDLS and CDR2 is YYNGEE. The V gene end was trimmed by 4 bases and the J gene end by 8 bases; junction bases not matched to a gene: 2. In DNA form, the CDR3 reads TGTGCCAGCAGCCGGACTAGCGGGGGAGGGGAGCTGTTTTTT. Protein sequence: CASSRTSGGGELFF. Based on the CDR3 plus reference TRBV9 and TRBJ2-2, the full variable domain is DSGVTQTPKHLITATGQRVTLRCSPRSGDLSVYWYQQSLDQGLQFLIQYYNGEERAKGNILERFSAQQFPDLHSELNLSSLELGDSALYFCASSRTSGGGELFFGEGSRLTVL.

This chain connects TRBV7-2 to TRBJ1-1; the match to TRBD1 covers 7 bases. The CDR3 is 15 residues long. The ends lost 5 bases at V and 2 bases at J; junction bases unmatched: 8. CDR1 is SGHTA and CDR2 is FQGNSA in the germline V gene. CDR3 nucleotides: TGTGCCAGCAGCAACCAGGGGACAGTCAACACTGAAGCTTTCTTT. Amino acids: CASSNQGTVNTEAFF.

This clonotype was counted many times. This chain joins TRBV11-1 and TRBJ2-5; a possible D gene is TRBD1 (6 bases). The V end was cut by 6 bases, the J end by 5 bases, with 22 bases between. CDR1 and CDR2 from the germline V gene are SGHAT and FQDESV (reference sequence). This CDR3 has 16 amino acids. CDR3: CASSPEQQGTEETQYF. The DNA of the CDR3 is TGTGCCAGCAGTCCTGAACAACAGGGTACCGAGGAGACCCAGTACTTC. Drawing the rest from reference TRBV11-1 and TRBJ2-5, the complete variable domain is EAEVAQSPRYKITEKSQAVAFWCDPISGHATLYWYRQILGQGPELLVQFQDESVVDDSQLPKDRFSAERLKGVDSTLKIQPAELGDSAMYLCASSPEQQGTEETQYFGPGTRLLVL.